Included here is one T cell receptor beta chain sequence, with context. Its matching antigen is unknown. The read terminates 3 residues ahead of where the CDR3 ends, so the germline J gene completes it. Germline V gene data show CDR1 as ENHRY and CDR2 as SYGVKD. The length of the CDR3 is 15 residues. V was clipped by 4 bases and J by 10 bases; unmatched bases: 10. The table came from immunoSEQ multiplex PCR; TCRdb's copy has only in-frame clones and leaves some out. The listing records around 39,000 clones. This sample stems from a study of T cells in women clearing cervical HPV infection. Findings and limits, study-wide: CIN3+ cases had significantly higher TCR richness than controls; evenness did not differ. Richness plus V gene abundances separated cases from controls with AUC roughly 0.88.

This clonotype was obtained from a woman between 18 and 70 years old with a cervical HPV16 infection that either progressed to CIN3+ or cleared (not recorded which). Material for sequencing was blood buffy coat. This chain links TRBV10-3 with TRBJ1-6, with TRBD1 matching 7 bases. Incomplete CDR3 DNA: TGTGCCATCAGTGGGGACAGTCCATCCTCCTCACCC. Translating gives CAISGDSPSSSP. The whole CDR3 region reads CAISGDSPSSSPLHF.